This is a list of T cell receptor beta chains from one sample in a study of response to subunit inactivated influenza vaccine. TCRdb independently ran MiXCR on the RT-PCR reads; one entry per CDR3 protein. The sample consists of a few hundred thousand distinct CDR3 sequences, 20% to 25% of them appearing once. The sample in question was PBMCs from blood, obtained 21 months after vaccination. The receptors come from a man aged 50-75 years who received an inactivated influenza vaccine. Each CDR3 is given with its conserved first and last residue. A D gene is named only where the DNA matches it firmly. Only part of the rows carry a size: once, few, many, or a class if the clone is expanded.

V	D	J	size	DNA	CDR3
TRBV12-3/TRBV12-4	.	TRBJ2-7	few	TGTGCCAGCAGCTTGCTCGTTGAATTTGACGAGCAGTACTTC	CASSLLVEFDEQYF
TRBV4-1	.	TRBJ1-2	.	TGCGCCAGCAGCCAAGAGTCCCAGGGGTACTATGGCTACACCTTC	CASSQESQGYYGYTF
TRBV15	.	TRBJ2-5	few	TGTGCCACCAGCAGAGCTGGTAATAGTGAGACCCAGTACTTC	CATSRAGNSETQYF
TRBV30	.	TRBJ2-3	.	TGTGCCTGGAGTGTACGACTCCCCCCGGATACGCAGTATTTT	CAWSVRLPPDTQYF
TRBV27	TRBD1	TRBJ2-7	.	TGTGCCAGCAGTCTCGGACAGGGGCAATACGAGCAGTACTTC	CASSLGQGQYEQYF
TRBV28	.	TRBJ2-3	.	TGTGCCAGCAGGCGAACCGGGACGAGCACAGATACGCAGTATTTT	CASRRTGTSTDTQYF
TRBV3-1	.	TRBJ1-4	few	TGTGCCAGCAGCCAAGATCCCGGGGGCGCCGAAAAACTGTTTTTT	CASSQDPGGAEKLFF
TRBV5-1	.	TRBJ2-3	.	TGCGCCAGCACCTCATTTGGGTTCACAGATACGCAGTATTTT	CASTSFGFTDTQYF
TRBV27	TRBD1	TRBJ1-5	few	TGCGCGCACAGGGGAAATCAGCCCCAGCATTTT	CAHRGNQPQHF
TRBV28	.	TRBJ2-7	.	TGTGCCAGCAGTTTTCATCAGGGCATTTCTGACTACGAGCAGTACTTC	CASSFHQGISDYEQYF
TRBV14	.	TRBJ2-2	few	TGTGCCAGCAGCCCCCGGGACACCGGGGAGCTGTTTTTT	CASSPRDTGELFF
TRBV4-1	.	TRBJ1-5	many	TGCGCCAGCAGCCAAGAAGTACAGAACAATCAGCCCCAGCATTTT	CASSQEVQNNQPQHF
TRBV6-2/TRBV6-3	.	TRBJ1-2	.	TGTGCCAGCAGTTACCGACAGGACAACTATGGCTACACCTTC	CASSYRQDNYGYTF
TRBV4-1	TRBD2	TRBJ2-1	.	TGCGCCAGCAGCCAAGTTTGGACTAGCGGGACCTACAATGAGCAGTTCTTC	CASSQVWTSGTYNEQFF
TRBV7-7	.	TRBJ1-1	.	TGTGCCAGCAGTGGGAACAAGCGGACTGGGACTGAAGCTTTCTTT	CASSGNKRTGTEAFF
TRBV14	.	TRBJ2-3	.	TGTGCCAGCAGCCAATTTTCTACGCAGTATTTT	CASSQFSTQYF
TRBV12-3/TRBV12-4	.	TRBJ2-5	.	TGTGCCAGCAGTCCTAGGGGGACACTCCAAGAGACCCAGTACTTC	CASSPRGTLQETQYF
TRBV20-1	TRBD2	TRBJ2-3	few	TGCAGTGCTAGAGGACTAGCGGGGTCCACAGATACGCAGTATTTT	CSARGLAGSTDTQYF
TRBV20-1	TRBD2	TRBJ2-5	.	TGCAGTGCTAGAGATCTACTAGCGGGAGTGGAGACCCAGTACTTC	CSARDLLAGVETQYF
TRBV12-3/TRBV12-4	TRBD1	TRBJ2-2	few	TGTGCCAGCAGTTTAGGGACAGGGGGCACCGGGGAGCTGTTTTTT	CASSLGTGGTGELFF
TRBV4-2	.	TRBJ1-6	.	TGTGCCAGCACCCACCTCGGCGGACAGCGGTATAATTCACCCCTCCACTTT	CASTHLGGQRYNSPLHF
TRBV6-2/TRBV6-3	TRBD1	TRBJ1-2	.	TGTGCCAGCAGTCCGCCGGGACAGTCCTATGGCTACACCTTC	CASSPPGQSYGYTF
TRBV20-1	.	TRBJ2-2	.	TGCAGTGCTAGATTAGTAGCGGCACGGAACACCGGGGAGCTGTTTTTT	CSARLVAARNTGELFF
TRBV29-1	.	TRBJ1-1	.	TGCAGCGTCCGTAAGGGGGGCCGGGCCACTGAAGCTTTCTTT	CSVRKGGRATEAFF
TRBV20-1	.	TRBJ1-6	few	TGCAGTGCTAGGTCCTCGGACACCCATAATTCACCCCTCCACTTT	CSARSSDTHNSPLHF